This T cell receptor (beta chain) was profiled in a study of cytomegalovirus exposure and HLA in healthy donors. Study-wide findings and caveats: The study assumed roughly uniform donor sequencing depth for presence/absence analyses. TCR beta chains associated with HLA were, in a later analysis, more clonally expanded than equally common others. An analysis was carried out later, and it reportedly showed fewer N-insertions in an Asian-associated ancestry cluster than the approximately 610-donor mean.

Primers included in the PCR were 60 Vbeta and 13 Jbeta primers. Measured with immunoSEQ multiplex PCR; TCRdb has only the in-frame clones, and not every one. The table includes roughly 160,000 clones, less than 85% detected once. Though nominally healthy at sampling, donors likely had unrecorded immune exposures. On this clone: Its antigen is not identified.

Sequenced material: PBMCs. The source is a man between 35 and 55 years old in good health and CMV-seronegative.

The CDR3 bases are TGTGCCAGCAGTCAGGGGGGAGAGACCCAGTACTTC. Translating gives CASSQGGETQYF. The rearrangement uses TRBV5-4 and TRBJ2-5, with D possibly being TRBD1 (7 bases). Trimming took 5 bases from V and 4 from J, leaving 9 bases between them. Germline CDR1 SGHNT, CDR2 YYREEE (reference sequence). The CDR3 extends over 12 amino acids.